This T cell receptor (beta chain) is from a study of T cell responses to AZD1222 COVID-19 vaccine. Pooled samples include second doses given at about 4 or 12 weeks. The table came from immunoSEQ multiplex PCR; TCRdb's copy has only in-frame clones and leaves some out. The top ten clones hold about 6.3% of a sample with roughly 70,000 clones, about four fifths of them seen once. Study-wide results and caveats: The number of AZD1222 recipients seropositive at baseline was only 6 or 7. Among the donors, most were white British and more were female, and clonal diversity was possibly underestimated. There were repertoire samples only from the period after the peak T cell response.

CDR3 length: 15 residues. Germline V gives CDR1 SEHNR, CDR2 FQNEAQ (reference sequence). V lost 5 bases to trimming and J lost 7 bases; unmatched junction nucleotides: 9. By sample share, this clone is medium-sized. Its target is not known. This rearrangement joins TRBV7-9 to TRBJ1-4, with 8 bases lining up with TRBD1. The sequencing here drew on peripheral blood, taken 28 days after the second AZD1222 dose. This TCR was sampled from an adult who received the AZD1222 COVID-19 vaccine. CDR3 coding DNA: TGTGCCAGCAGCCTATCGACAGGGGCTGGTGAAAAACTGTTTTTT. It specifies CASSLSTGAGEKLFF.